These T cell receptor beta chains were read from a single sample in a study of technical replicates of blood from several donors. Libraries were prepared by immunoSEQ multiplex PCR; TCRdb keeps only in-frame clonotypes and omits some of them. The sample shows about 75,000 clones, approximately 97% of them seen only once. Source material: T cells isolated from PBMCs. The receptors derive from a human donor in good health. Each CDR3 is given with its conserved first and last residue. Fields, in order: clone size, D gene, J gene, V gene, CDR3 protein, CDR3 DNA. The D gene is left open where the match is weak. Clone size is stated in some rows and not others, as once, few, many or a class when expanded.

size: NA; D: NA; J: TRBJ2-7; V: TRBV25-1; CDR3: CASMSGLYEQYF; DNA: TGTGCCAGCATGTCAGGGCTCTACGAGCAGTACTTC
size: NA; D: TRBD2; J: TRBJ2-7; V: TRBV6-5; CDR3: CASSYRGLADSYEQYF; DNA: TGTGCCAGCAGTTACCGGGGACTAGCGGACTCCTACGAGCAGTACTTC
size: NA; D: TRBD1; J: TRBJ2-7; V: TRBV30; CDR3: CAWSASTGTGTYF; DNA: TGTGCCTGGAGTGCATCGACCGGGACAGGGACGTACTTC
size: once; D: NA; J: TRBJ2-7; V: TRBV28; CDR3: CASSFPGLLRYEQYF; DNA: TGTGCCAGCAGTTTTCCGGGACTCCTCCGCTACGAGCAGTACTTC
size: once; D: NA; J: TRBJ1-1; V: TRBV28; CDR3: CASSLGGGGVDTEAFF; DNA: TGTGCCAGCAGTTTGGGCGGCGGGGGGGTTGACACTGAAGCTTTCTTT
size: NA; D: TRBD2; J: TRBJ2-1; V: TRBV9; CDR3: CASSLGLAGGPRNEQFF; DNA: TGTGCCAGCAGCCTGGGACTAGCGGGGGGGCCGAGGAATGAGCAGTTCTTC
size: NA; D: TRBD1; J: TRBJ1-1; V: TRBV5-6; CDR3: CASTGPTRTGAPGDTEAFF; DNA: TGTGCCAGCACCGGACCAACTAGGACAGGCGCACCTGGGGACACTGAAGCTTTCTTT
size: NA; D: TRBD2; J: TRBJ2-5; V: TRBV4-1; CDR3: CASSHTGLAGQETQYF; DNA: TGCGCCAGCAGCCACACGGGACTAGCGGGACAAGAGACCCAGTACTTC
size: NA; D: TRBD2; J: TRBJ2-7; V: TRBV7-9; CDR3: CASSLSGAAYEQYF; DNA: TGTGCCAGCAGCTTGAGCGGGGCCGCTTACGAGCAGTACTTC
size: NA; D: NA; J: TRBJ1-6; V: TRBV5-1; CDR3: CASSLVAGTNSPLHF; DNA: TGCGCCAGCAGCTTGGTAGCGGGAACCAATTCACCCCTCCACTTT
size: NA; D: TRBD2; J: TRBJ2-7; V: TRBV7-9; CDR3: CASSVTSGRYEQYF; DNA: TGTGCCAGCAGCGTCACTAGCGGGAGGTACGAGCAGTACTTC
size: NA; D: NA; J: TRBJ2-7; V: TRBV7-9; CDR3: CASSLVGSGEQYF; DNA: TGTGCCAGCAGCTTAGTAGGGTCGGGAGAGCAGTACTTC
size: NA; D: NA; J: TRBJ2-7; V: TRBV5-1; CDR3: CASSLTDSFYEQYF; DNA: TGCGCCAGCAGCTTGACGGACAGTTTCTACGAGCAGTACTTC
size: NA; D: TRBD1; J: TRBJ2-1; V: TRBV11-2; CDR3: CASSPLAPGQGNYNEQFF; DNA: TGTGCCAGCAGCCCGCTCGCCCCGGGACAGGGAAACTACAATGAGCAGTTCTTC
size: once; D: NA; J: TRBJ2-7; V: TRBV6-5; CDR3: CASQSGNYEQYF; DNA: TGTGCCAGCCAATCCGGGAACTACGAGCAGTACTTC
size: NA; D: TRBD1; J: TRBJ1-2; V: TRBV30; CDR3: CAWRRTGRSNYGYTF; DNA: TGTGCCTGGAGACGGACAGGGAGATCCAACTATGGCTACACCTTC
size: NA; D: TRBD1; J: TRBJ2-7; V: TRBV5-1; CDR3: CASSRDSRYEQYF; DNA: TGCGCCAGCAGCAGGGACAGCCGCTACGAGCAGTACTTC
size: once; D: TRBD1; J: TRBJ2-1; V: TRBV29-1; CDR3: CSAGTGNEQFF; DNA: TGCAGCGCAGGGACAGGCAATGAGCAGTTCTTC
size: NA; D: TRBD1; J: TRBJ1-1; V: TRBV28; CDR3: CASTGQSNTEAFF; DNA: TGTGCCAGCACGGGACAGTCGAACACTGAAGCTTTCTTT
size: NA; D: TRBD1; J: TRBJ1-2; V: TRBV5-1; CDR3: CASSLEGARGYTF; DNA: TGCGCCAGCAGCTTGGAGGGGGCCAGAGGCTACACCTTC